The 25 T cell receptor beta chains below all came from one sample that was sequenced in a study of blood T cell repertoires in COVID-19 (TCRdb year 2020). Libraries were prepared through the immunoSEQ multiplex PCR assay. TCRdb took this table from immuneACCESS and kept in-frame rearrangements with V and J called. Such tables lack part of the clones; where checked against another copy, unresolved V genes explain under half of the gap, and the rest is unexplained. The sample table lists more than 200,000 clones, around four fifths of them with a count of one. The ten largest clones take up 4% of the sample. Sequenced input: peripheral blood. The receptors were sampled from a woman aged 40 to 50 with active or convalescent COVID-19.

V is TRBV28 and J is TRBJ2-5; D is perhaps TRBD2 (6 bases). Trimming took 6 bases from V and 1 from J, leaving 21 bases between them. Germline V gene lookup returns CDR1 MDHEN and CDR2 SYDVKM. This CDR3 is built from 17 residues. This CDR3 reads CASSLGGEAGGQETQYF. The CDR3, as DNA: TGTGCCAGCAGCCTGGGTGGGGAGGCGGGTGGCCAAGAGACCCAGTACTTC. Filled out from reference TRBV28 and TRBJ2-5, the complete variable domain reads DVKVTQSSRYLVKRTGEKVFLECVQDMDHENMFWYRQDPGLGLRLIYFSYDVKMKEKGDIPEGYSVSREKKERFSLILESASTNQTSMYLCASSLGGEAGGQETQYFGPGTRLLVL.

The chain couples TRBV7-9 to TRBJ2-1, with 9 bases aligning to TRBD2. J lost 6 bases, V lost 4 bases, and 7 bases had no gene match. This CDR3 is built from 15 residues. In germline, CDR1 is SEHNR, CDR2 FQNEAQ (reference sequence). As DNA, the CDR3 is TGTGCCAGCAGCTCCACTAGCGGGCCCTTCAATGAGCAGTTCTTC. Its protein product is CASSSTSGPFNEQFF.

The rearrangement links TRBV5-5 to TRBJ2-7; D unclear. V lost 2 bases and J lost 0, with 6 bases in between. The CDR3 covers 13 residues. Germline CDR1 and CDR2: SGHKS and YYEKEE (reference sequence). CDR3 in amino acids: CASSFGYSYEQYF. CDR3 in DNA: TGTGCCAGCAGCTTCGGGTACTCCTACGAGCAGTACTTC.

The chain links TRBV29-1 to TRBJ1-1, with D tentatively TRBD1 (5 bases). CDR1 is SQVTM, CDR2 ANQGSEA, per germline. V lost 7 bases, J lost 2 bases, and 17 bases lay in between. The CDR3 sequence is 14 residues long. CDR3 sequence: CSAEGQGGNTEAFF. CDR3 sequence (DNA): TGCAGCGCCGAAGGGCAGGGTGGAAACACTGAAGCTTTCTTT. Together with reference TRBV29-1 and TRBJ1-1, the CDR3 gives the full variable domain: SAVISQKPSRDICQRGTSLTIQCQVDSQVTMMFWYRQQPGQSLTLIATANQGSEATYESGFVIDKFPISRPNLTFSTLTVSNMSPEDSSIYLCSAEGQGGNTEAFFGQGTRLTVV.

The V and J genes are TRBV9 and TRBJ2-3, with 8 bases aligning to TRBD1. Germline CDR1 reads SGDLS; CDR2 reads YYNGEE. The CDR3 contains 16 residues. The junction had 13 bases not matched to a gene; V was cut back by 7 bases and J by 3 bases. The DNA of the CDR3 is TGTGCCAGCGACCCAGGGGGCTGGTCGAGAACAGATACGCAGTATTTT. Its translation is CASDPGGWSRTDTQYF.

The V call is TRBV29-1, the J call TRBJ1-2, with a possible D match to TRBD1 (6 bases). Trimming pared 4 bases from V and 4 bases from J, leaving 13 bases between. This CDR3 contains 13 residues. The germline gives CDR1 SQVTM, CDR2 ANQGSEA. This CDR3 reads CSVGHGGLYGYTF. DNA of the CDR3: TGCAGCGTTGGTCACGGGGGGCTCTATGGCTACACCTTC.

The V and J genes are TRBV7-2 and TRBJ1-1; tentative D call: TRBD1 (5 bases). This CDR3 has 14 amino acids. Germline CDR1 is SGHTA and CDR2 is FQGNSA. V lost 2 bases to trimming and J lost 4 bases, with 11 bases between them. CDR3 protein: CASSLFQGSTEAFF. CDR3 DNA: TGTGCCAGCAGCTTATTCCAGGGAAGCACTGAAGCTTTCTTT.

The CDR3 DNA sequence: TGTGCCAGCAGCGTAGTTAGCATGAACACTGAAGCTTTCTTT. Protein: CASSVVSMNTEAFF. J is TRBJ1-1 and V is TRBV9; D not certain. Germline loops: CDR1 SGDLS, CDR2 YYNGEE. The CDR3 totals 14 residues. Trimming removed 0 bases at V and 0 bases at J, with 6 bases between.

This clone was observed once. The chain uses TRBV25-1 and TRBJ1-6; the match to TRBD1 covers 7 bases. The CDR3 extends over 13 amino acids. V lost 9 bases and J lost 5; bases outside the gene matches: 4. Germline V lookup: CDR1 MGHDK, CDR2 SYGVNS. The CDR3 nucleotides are TGTGCCAGTCGGACAGGAAATAATTCACCCCTCCACTTT. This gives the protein CASRTGNNSPLHF.

CDR3 in amino acids: CASSVGRGESYNEQFF. CDR3 sequence (DNA): TGTGCCAGCAGCGTAGGGCGGGGGGAATCCTACAATGAGCAGTTCTTC. The chain carries TRBV9 and TRBJ2-1, with 8 bases that match TRBD2. V lost 0 bases to trimming and J lost 1 base; unmatched junction nucleotides: 3. Looked up from germline, CDR1 is SGDLS and CDR2 is YYNGEE. The CDR3 has 16 amino acids.

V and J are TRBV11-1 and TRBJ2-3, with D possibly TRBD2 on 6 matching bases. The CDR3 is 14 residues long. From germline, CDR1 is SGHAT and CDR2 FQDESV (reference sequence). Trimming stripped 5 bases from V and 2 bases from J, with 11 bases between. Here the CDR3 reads CASSRDSYTDTQYF. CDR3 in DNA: TGTGCCAGCAGCCGGGACTCCTACACAGATACGCAGTATTTT.

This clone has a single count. CDR3 sequence: CASSIRDKSTDTQYF. CDR3 in DNA: TGTGCCAGCAGTATTCGGGACAAGAGCACAGATACGCAGTATTTT. The chain joins TRBV6-5 to TRBJ2-3; D might be TRBD1 (6 bases). The germline V and J ends were trimmed by 5 bases and 0 bases, with 12 bases remaining between them. The CDR3 runs to 15 residues. Germline V lookup: CDR1 MNHEY, CDR2 SVGAGI.

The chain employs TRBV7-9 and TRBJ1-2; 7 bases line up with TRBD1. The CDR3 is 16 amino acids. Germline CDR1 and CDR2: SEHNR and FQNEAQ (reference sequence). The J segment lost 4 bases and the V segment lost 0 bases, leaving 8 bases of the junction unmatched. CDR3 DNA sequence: TGTGCCAGCAGCTTAGCCGGGGACAGTCGGGGCTATGGCTACACCTTC. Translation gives CASSLAGDSRGYGYTF.

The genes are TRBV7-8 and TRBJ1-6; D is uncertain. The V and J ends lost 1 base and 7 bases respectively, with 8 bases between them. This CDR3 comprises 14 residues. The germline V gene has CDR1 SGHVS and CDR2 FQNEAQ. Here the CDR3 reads CASSLVERNSPLHF. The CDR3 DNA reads TGTGCCAGCAGCTTAGTAGAGAGGAATTCACCCCTCCACTTT.

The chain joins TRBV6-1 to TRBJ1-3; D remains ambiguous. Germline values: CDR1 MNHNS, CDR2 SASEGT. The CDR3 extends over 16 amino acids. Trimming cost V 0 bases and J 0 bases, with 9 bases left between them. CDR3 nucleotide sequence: TGTGCCAGCAGTGAAGCGCTAGTCTTCTCTGGAAACACCATATATTTT. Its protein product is CASSEALVFSGNTIYF.

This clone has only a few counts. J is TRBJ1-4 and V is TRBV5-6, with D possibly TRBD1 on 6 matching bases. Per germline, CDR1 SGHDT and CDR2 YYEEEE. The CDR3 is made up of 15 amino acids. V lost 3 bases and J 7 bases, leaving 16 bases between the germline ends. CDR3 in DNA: TGTGCCAGCAGCTCGCTATGGGGGCCGGGTGAAAAACTGTTTTTT. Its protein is CASSSLWGPGEKLFF.

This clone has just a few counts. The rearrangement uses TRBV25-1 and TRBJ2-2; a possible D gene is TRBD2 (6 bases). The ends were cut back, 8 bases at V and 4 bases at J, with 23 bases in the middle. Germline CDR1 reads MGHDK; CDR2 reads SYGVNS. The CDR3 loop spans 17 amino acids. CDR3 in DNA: TGTGCCAGCCGATCCGATGGGCGGGGTGTTTTCACCGGGGAGCTGTTTTTT. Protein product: CASRSDGRGVFTGELFF.

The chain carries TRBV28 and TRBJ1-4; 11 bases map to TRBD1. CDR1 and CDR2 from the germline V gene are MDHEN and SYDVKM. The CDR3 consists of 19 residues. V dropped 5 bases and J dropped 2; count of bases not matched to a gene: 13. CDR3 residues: CASSPQPGQGAPTNEKLFF. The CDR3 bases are TGTGCCAGCAGTCCCCAACCCGGACAGGGGGCGCCGACTAATGAAAAACTGTTTTTT. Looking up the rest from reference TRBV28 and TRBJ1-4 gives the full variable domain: DVKVTQSSRYLVKRTGEKVFLECVQDMDHENMFWYRQDPGLGLRLIYFSYDVKMKEKGDIPEGYSVSREKKERFSLILESASTNQTSMYLCASSPQPGQGAPTNEKLFFGSGTQLSVL.

CDR3 in DNA: TGTGCCTGGATCCGGGGGCAAGAGACCCAGTACTTC. It codes for CAWIRGQETQYF. The rearrangement links TRBV30 to TRBJ2-5, with a possible D match to TRBD2 (6 bases). The germline V gene encodes CDR1 GTSNPN and CDR2 SVGIG (reference sequence). This CDR3 has 12 residues. Trimming stripped 4 bases from V and 2 bases from J, with 8 bases between.

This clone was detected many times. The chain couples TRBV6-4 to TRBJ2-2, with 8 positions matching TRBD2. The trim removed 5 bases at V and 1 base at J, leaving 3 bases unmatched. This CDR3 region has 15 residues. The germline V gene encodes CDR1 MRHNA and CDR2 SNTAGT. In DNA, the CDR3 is TGTGCCAGCAGTCCCAGCGGGGGGAACACCGGGGAGCTGTTTTTT. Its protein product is CASSPSGGNTGELFF.

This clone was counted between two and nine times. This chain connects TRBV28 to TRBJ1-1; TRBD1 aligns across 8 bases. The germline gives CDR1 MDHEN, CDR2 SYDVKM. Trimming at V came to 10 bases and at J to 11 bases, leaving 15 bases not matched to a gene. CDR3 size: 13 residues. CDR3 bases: TGTGCCACTCGGACAGGGACTTGGATTGAGGCTTTCTTT. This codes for CATRTGTWIEAFF.

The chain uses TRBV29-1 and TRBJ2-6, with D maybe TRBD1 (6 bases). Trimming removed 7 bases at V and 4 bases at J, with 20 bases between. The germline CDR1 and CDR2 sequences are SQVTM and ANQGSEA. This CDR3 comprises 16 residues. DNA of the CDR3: TGCAGCGAATACAGGGTGGGGGAAAACGGGGCCAACGTCCTGACTTTC. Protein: CSEYRVGENGANVLTF. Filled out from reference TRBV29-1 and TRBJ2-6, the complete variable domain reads SAVISQKPSRDICQRGTSLTIQCQVDSQVTMMFWYRQQPGQSLTLIATANQGSEATYESGFVIDKFPISRPNLTFSTLTVSNMSPEDSSIYLCSEYRVGENGANVLTFGAGSRLTVL.

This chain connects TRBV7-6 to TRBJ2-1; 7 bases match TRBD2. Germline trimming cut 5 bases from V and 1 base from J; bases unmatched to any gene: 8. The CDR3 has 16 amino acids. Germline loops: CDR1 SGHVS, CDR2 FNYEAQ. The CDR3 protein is CASSPMGGVSYNEQFF. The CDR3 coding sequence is TGTGCCAGCAGCCCGATGGGAGGGGTGTCCTACAATGAGCAGTTCTTC.

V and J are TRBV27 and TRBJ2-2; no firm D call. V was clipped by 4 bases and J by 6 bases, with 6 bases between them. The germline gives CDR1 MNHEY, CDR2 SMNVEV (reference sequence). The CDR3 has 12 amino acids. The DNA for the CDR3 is TGTGCCAGCAGTTCTCCCCCCGGGGAGCTGTTTTTT. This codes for CASSSPPGELFF.

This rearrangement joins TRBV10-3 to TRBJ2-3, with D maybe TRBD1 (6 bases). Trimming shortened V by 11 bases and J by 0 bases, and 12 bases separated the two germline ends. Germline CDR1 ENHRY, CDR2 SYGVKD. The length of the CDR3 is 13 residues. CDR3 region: CAVSDRSTDTQYF. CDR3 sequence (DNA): TGTGCCGTCTCCGACAGGAGCACAGATACGCAGTATTTT.